Following are 2 T cell receptor beta chains from one sample sequenced in a study of OX40 agonist ivuxolimab in advanced cancers. Some clones are missing from TCRdb's copy, which holds only in-frame ones; the method was immunoSEQ multiplex PCR. The data hold 80,000 to 100,000 clones, with 85% to 95% observed a single time. The input for sequencing was CD4+ or CD8+ T cells sorted from blood, taken in a trial of the OX40 agonist ivuxolimab. All receptors come from an adult with an advanced solid tumor such as melanoma, head and neck, liver or kidney cancer.

The chain couples TRBV5-1 to TRBJ1-1; 7 nucleotides agree with TRBD1. Germline assignment: CDR1 SGHRS and CDR2 YFSETQ. The CDR3 runs to 14 residues. Unmatched junction bases numbered 7, after V lost 2 bases and J lost 6 bases. As DNA, the CDR3 is TGCGCCAGCAGCTTAATAACAGGGGAAGCTGAAGCTTTCTTT. Its protein product is CASSLITGEAEAFF.

The chain employs TRBV11-3 and TRBJ2-1; a possible D gene is TRBD1 (5 bases). Per germline, CDR1 SGHNT and CDR2 YENEEA. Trimming cost V 2 bases and J 7 bases, with 15 bases left between them. The CDR3 extends over 15 amino acids. The DNA of the CDR3 is TGTGCCAGCAGCTTAAGGCCCTCCAGGGATAATGAGCAGTTCTTC. Protein: CASSLRPSRDNEQFF. Complete variable domain (other parts from reference TRBV11-3 and TRBJ2-1): EAGVVQSPRYKIIEKKQPVAFWCNPISGHNTLYWYLQNLGQGPELLIRYENEEAVDDSQLPKDRFSAERLKGVDSTLKIQPAELGDSAVYLCASSLRPSRDNEQFFGPGTRLTVL.